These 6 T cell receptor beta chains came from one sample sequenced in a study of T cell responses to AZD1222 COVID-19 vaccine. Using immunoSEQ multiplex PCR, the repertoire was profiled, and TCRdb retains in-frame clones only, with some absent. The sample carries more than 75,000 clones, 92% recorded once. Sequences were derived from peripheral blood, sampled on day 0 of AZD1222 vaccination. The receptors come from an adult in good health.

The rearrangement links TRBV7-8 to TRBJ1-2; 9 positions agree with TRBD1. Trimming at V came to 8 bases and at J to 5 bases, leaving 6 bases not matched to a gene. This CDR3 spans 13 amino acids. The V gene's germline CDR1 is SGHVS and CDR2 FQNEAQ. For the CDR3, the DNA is TGTGCCAGCGGGGGACAGGGAATTTATGGCTACACCTTC. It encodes CASGGQGIYGYTF.

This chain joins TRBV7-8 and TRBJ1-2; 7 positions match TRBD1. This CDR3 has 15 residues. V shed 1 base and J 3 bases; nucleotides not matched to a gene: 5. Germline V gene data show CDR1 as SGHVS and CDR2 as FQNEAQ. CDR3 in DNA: TGTGCCAGCAGCTTAGGACAGGGACTTCACTATGGCTACACCTTC. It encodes CASSLGQGLHYGYTF.

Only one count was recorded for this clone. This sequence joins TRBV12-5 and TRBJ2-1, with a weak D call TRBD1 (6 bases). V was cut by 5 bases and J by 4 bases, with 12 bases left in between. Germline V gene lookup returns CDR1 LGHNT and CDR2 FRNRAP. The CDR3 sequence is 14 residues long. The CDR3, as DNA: TGTGCTAGTGGTAGCGCCAGGGGTTACAATGAGCAGTTCTTC. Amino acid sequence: CASGSARGYNEQFF.

As DNA, the CDR3 is TGTGCCAGCAGGAAACCCACCGGGGAGCTGTTTTTT. Translated, it gives CASRKPTGELFF. The chain couples TRBV6-5 to TRBJ2-2; D ambiguous. The CDR3 extends over 12 amino acids. Germline loops: CDR1 MNHEY, CDR2 SVGAGI. Trimming left V 6 bases short and J 4 bases short, with 6 bases between.

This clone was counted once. The CDR3 region has the DNA TGTGCCAGCGAGGGAGGAACAGATACGCAGTATTTT. It encodes CASEGGTDTQYF. The V call is TRBV28, the J call TRBJ2-3, with TRBD2 as a possible D gene (6 bases). Germline assignment: CDR1 MDHEN and CDR2 SYDVKM. Trimming removed 8 bases from V and 3 bases from J, with 9 bases in between. This CDR3 is 12 amino acids long.

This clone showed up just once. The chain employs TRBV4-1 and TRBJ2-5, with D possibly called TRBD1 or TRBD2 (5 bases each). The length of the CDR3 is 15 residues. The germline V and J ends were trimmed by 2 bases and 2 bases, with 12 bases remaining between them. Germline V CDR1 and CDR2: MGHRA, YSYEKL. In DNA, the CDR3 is TGCGCCAGCAGCCAACTACCGGGACCTCAAGAGACCCAGTACTTC. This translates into CASSQLPGPQETQYF.